Below are 5 T cell receptor beta chains sequenced from a single sample in a study of blood T cell repertoires in COVID-19. The assay was immunoSEQ multiplex PCR, and TCRdb's table has in-frame clones only and misses some. The table has about 350,000 clones, roughly 86% seen once; the top ten hold around 7.9%. The sequenced sample consisted of peripheral blood. The source of these receptors is a woman aged 65 to 85 with COVID-19, enrolled during active disease.

J is TRBJ1-5 and V is TRBV4-1, with D possibly being TRBD1 (5 bases). Trimming cost V 0 bases and J 9 bases, with 9 bases left between them. The CDR3 length is 13 residues. Germline CDR1 and CDR2: MGHRA and YSYEKL. As DNA, the CDR3 is TGCGCCAGCAGCCAAGATGGGGGGGGGCCCCAGCATTTT. This translates into CASSQDGGGPQHF.

The V gene is TRBV5-1, the J gene TRBJ1-2; 9 positions match TRBD1. CDR3 length equals 14 residues. Per germline, CDR1 SGHRS and CDR2 YFSETQ. The V and J ends lost 0 bases and 7 bases, in that order; junction bases with no gene match: 4. CDR3 DNA: TGCGCCAGCAGCTTGGAACAGGGGGCGCGTGGCTACACCTTC. Encoded protein: CASSLEQGARGYTF.

The chain joins TRBV4-3 to TRBJ1-1; TRBD1 agrees at 8 bases. The germline V gene has CDR1 LGHNA and CDR2 YSLEER. The CDR3 totals 14 residues. With 4 bases clipped from V and 11 bases from J, the junction kept 12 bases outside the gene matches. The CDR3 region is CASSLIRQGRGAFF. For the CDR3, the DNA is TGCGCCAGCAGCCTCATCCGACAGGGGCGAGGGGCTTTCTTT.

V usage is TRBV15 and J usage is TRBJ2-7; 8 nucleotides align to TRBD1. The junction had 8 bases not matched to a gene; V was cut back by 5 bases and J by 2 bases. Germline CDR1 reads LNHNV; CDR2 reads YYDKDF (reference sequence). CDR3 size: 15 residues. Here the CDR3 DNA reads TGTGCCACCAGCGGGGAGATGACAGGGGCCTACGAGCAGTACTTC. It specifies CATSGEMTGAYEQYF.

The chain employs TRBV7-9 and TRBJ2-7, with D perhaps matching TRBD2 (5 bases). Germline V lookup: CDR1 SEHNR, CDR2 FQNEAQ (reference sequence). The CDR3 has 15 residues. The V and J ends lost 6 bases and 2 bases respectively, with 17 bases between them. The CDR3 DNA is TGTGCCAGCAGTCCGGTTAGTGAGGGCACCTACGAGCAGTACTTC. It translates to CASSPVSEGTYEQYF.